The sequence of this T cell receptor (beta chain) was determined in a study of vaccination effects on CD4 cells after COVID-19. Overall study findings and caveats: In the study, convalescent patients were few, and early post-infection timepoints were absent.

ViraFEST assay sequencing came after antigen-specific CD4+ T cells were expanded with viral peptide pools. Having been cultured for roughly 10 days, the cells underwent CD4+ T cell isolation. Vaccine recipients lacked prior SARS-CoV-2 infection and had negative nucleocapsid antibodies. A half-medium replacement with IL-2 medium was carried out on days 3 and 7. Libraries were prepared by immunoSEQ multiplex PCR; TCRdb keeps only in-frame clonotypes and omits some of them. The data show approximately 40,000 clones, about two thirds seen once. About this clone itself: As yet, its antigen is unknown.

V dropped 3 bases and J dropped 7 bases, with 10 bases sitting between them. From germline, CDR1 is DFQATT and CDR2 SNEGSKA (reference sequence). The CDR3 sequence is 12 residues long. Material: CD4+ T cells from PBMCs cultured with SARS-CoV-2 spike peptides, obtained before COVID-19 vaccination. The rearrangement links TRBV20-1 to TRBJ2-1; D possibly corresponds to TRBD2 (6 bases). The sequence derives from a human donor who received a COVID-19 vaccine. The CDR3 DNA reads TGCAGTGCTAGTCCGGGAGAGAATGAGCAGTTCTTC. As protein: CSASPGENEQFF.